These 17 T cell receptor beta chains were all obtained from the same sample, sequenced in a study of blood T cell repertoires in COVID-19. Only in-frame clones appear in the TCRdb table, and some are missing; sequencing was by immunoSEQ multiplex PCR. The table has roughly 250,000 clones, about 90% seen once. The sequenced material came from PBMCs or T cells enriched from blood (not recorded which). The source is a woman aged 40 to 50 with acute COVID-19.

The gene calls are TRBV25-1 and TRBJ2-7; 7 nucleotides align to TRBD2. CDR1 and CDR2 (germline): MGHDK, SYGVNS. This CDR3 has 15 amino acids. J was trimmed by 1 base and V by 8 bases; bases with no gene match: 11. CDR3 nucleotides: TGTGCCAGCGGACGGGGGAGGGAGGGGTCCTACGAGCAGTACTTC. Its protein is CASGRGREGSYEQYF.

This clone occurred once. The chain recombines TRBV6-6 with TRBJ2-1; 8 bases are shared with TRBD2. Germline CDR1 and CDR2: MNHNY and SVGAGI (reference sequence). The V gene end was trimmed by 5 bases and the J gene end by 0 bases; junction bases not matched to a gene: 12. The CDR3 covers 18 residues. The CDR3 protein is CASSQSPLAASSYNEQFF. CDR3 nucleotide sequence: TGTGCCAGCAGTCAATCCCCACTAGCGGCAAGCTCCTACAATGAGCAGTTCTTC.

The V call is TRBV5-1, the J call TRBJ2-5; D remains ambiguous. The V gene lost 1 base and the J gene lost 2 bases, with 12 bases spanning the gap. The germline CDR1 and CDR2 sequences are SGHRS and YFSETQ. This CDR3 is 15 amino acids long. CDR3 coding DNA: TGCGCCAGCAGCTTGACGTCGACAAGTCAAGAGACCCAGTACTTC. This codes for CASSLTSTSQETQYF.

The V gene is TRBV27, the J gene TRBJ1-5; 9 bases are a match to TRBD1. Trimming took 5 bases from V and 1 from J; bases not matched to a gene: 3. Germline V gene lookup returns CDR1 MNHEY and CDR2 SMNVEV (reference sequence). CDR3 size: 15 residues. CDR3 coding DNA: TGTGCCAGCAGTCCGGGACAGGGAAGCAATCAGCCCCAGCATTTT. The encoded protein is CASSPGQGSNQPQHF.

The J gene is TRBJ2-3, the V gene TRBV7-3; possible D gene TRBD2, 5 bases. Trimming stripped 0 bases from V and 0 bases from J, with 13 bases between. The germline gives CDR1 SGHTA, CDR2 FQGTGA. The CDR3 is 17 amino acids. The CDR3 nucleotides are TGTGCCAGCAGCTTAACGGGCGGAGGTGCTAGCACAGATACGCAGTATTTT. Translation gives CASSLTGGGASTDTQYF.

The chain uses TRBV14 and TRBJ2-3; D is perhaps TRBD2 (6 bases). Germline V gene sequence: CDR1 SGHDN, CDR2 FVKESK. The CDR3 covers 15 residues. The V gene lost 1 base and the J gene lost 4 bases, with 12 bases spanning the gap. The CDR3 reads CASSQVGSGADTQYF. The CDR3 bases are TGTGCCAGCAGCCAAGTTGGATCGGGGGCAGATACGCAGTATTTT.

The V call is TRBV7-9, the J call TRBJ1-4, with 8 bases aligning to TRBD1. The trim removed 5 bases at V and 7 bases at J, leaving 6 bases unmatched. This CDR3 comprises 14 residues. Per the germline V gene, CDR1 is SEHNR and CDR2 is FQNEAQ (reference sequence). CDR3 nucleotide sequence: TGTGCCAGCAGCCGCACAGACAGGGGTGAAAAACTGTTTTTT. This translates into CASSRTDRGEKLFF. Combining the CDR3 with reference TRBV7-9 and TRBJ1-4 gives the whole variable domain DTGVSQNPRHKITKRGQNVTFRCDPISEHNRLYWYRQTLGQGPEFLTYFQNEAQLEKSRLLSDRFSAERPKGSFSTLEIQRTEQGDSAMYLCASSRTDRGEKLFFGSGTQLSVL.

The V call is TRBV3-1 (or the pseudogene TRBV3-2), the J call TRBJ1-2, with D perhaps TRBD1 (5 bases). Looked up from germline, CDR1 is LGHDT and CDR2 is YNNKEL (reference sequence). The CDR3 covers 15 residues. V was pared by 0 bases and J by 8 bases, with 16 bases between. The CDR3 region is CASSQDWVGVGGYTF. The CDR3 DNA is TGTGCCAGCAGCCAAGATTGGGTAGGGGTAGGAGGCTACACCTTC.

The gene calls are TRBV7-2 and TRBJ2-3, with 8 bases lining up with TRBD2. With 6 bases clipped from V and 1 base from J, the junction kept 12 bases outside the gene matches. Germline assignment: CDR1 SGHTA and CDR2 FQGNSA. The CDR3 length is 17 residues. Written as DNA, the CDR3 is TGTGCCAGCAGACGGGGGGGTGGTAGCGGAGGCACAGATACGCAGTATTTT. Its translation is CASRRGGGSGGTDTQYF.

The chain employs TRBV6-5 and TRBJ2-1, with 9 bases identical to TRBD2. With 6 bases clipped from V and 10 bases from J, the junction kept 7 bases outside the gene matches. Germline V gene sequence: CDR1 MNHEY, CDR2 SVGAGI. This CDR3 has 13 residues. The CDR3 reads CASSPGLAWEQFF. In DNA form, the CDR3 reads TGTGCCAGCAGCCCGGGACTAGCCTGGGAGCAGTTCTTC.

J is TRBJ1-2 and V is TRBV5-1; 9 bases are a match to TRBD1. This CDR3 has 15 amino acids. CDR1 is SGHRS, CDR2 YFSETQ, per germline. Trimming at V came to 4 bases and at J to 8 bases, leaving 12 bases not matched to a gene. The CDR3 nucleotides are TGCGCCAGCAGCCCCACCGGGACAGGGTCAGAAGGCTACACCTTC. It is translated as CASSPTGTGSEGYTF. Complete variable domain (other parts from reference TRBV5-1 and TRBJ1-2): KAGVTQTPRYLIKTRGQQVTLSCSPISGHRSVSWYQQTPGQGLQFLFEYFSETQRNKGNFPGRFSGRQFSNSRSEMNVSTLELGDSALYLCASSPTGTGSEGYTFGSGTRLTVV.

This rearrangement joins TRBV13 to TRBJ2-5, with D possibly TRBD2 on 5 matching bases. Trimming left V 5 bases short and J 5 bases short, with 15 bases between. Germline V CDR1 and CDR2: PRHDT, FYEKMQ (reference sequence). The CDR3 is made up of 14 amino acids. The DNA for the CDR3 is TGTGCCAGCAGCCATGGGAGAAGTCGCGAGACCCAGTACTTC. Its protein product is CASSHGRSRETQYF.

The chain has TRBV27 and TRBJ2-7; 10 positions match TRBD2. The CDR3 is 14 amino acids. V dropped 4 bases and J dropped 3; count of bases not matched to a gene: 3. Germline V lookup: CDR1 MNHEY, CDR2 SMNVEV (reference sequence). This CDR3 reads CASSSGLANYEQYF. The CDR3 DNA follows: TGTGCCAGCAGTTCGGGACTAGCGAACTACGAGCAGTACTTC.

This chain uses TRBV19 with TRBJ1-1; no definite D call. Trimming stripped 3 bases from V and 6 bases from J, with 11 bases between. This CDR3 spans 13 amino acids. Germline V gene sequence: CDR1 LNHDA, CDR2 SQIVND (reference sequence). The CDR3, as DNA: TGTGCCAGTAGTATTCGAGAAAACCCTGAAGCTTTCTTT. Translation: CASSIRENPEAFF.

The CDR3: CASSRLADTDTQYF. DNA of the CDR3: TGTGCCAGTAGTCGGCTAGCGGACACAGATACGCAGTATTTT. The chain is built from TRBV19 and TRBJ2-3, with 7 bases lining up with TRBD2. This CDR3 has 14 residues. V dropped 5 bases and J dropped 2; count of bases not matched to a gene: 4. Germline V gives CDR1 LNHDA, CDR2 SQIVND (reference sequence).

The rearrangement links TRBV5-5 to TRBJ2-2, with TRBD2 as a possible D gene (5 bases). V was pared by 4 bases and J by 7 bases, with 14 bases between. The CDR3 contains 14 residues. The germline gives CDR1 SGHKS, CDR2 YYEKEE (reference sequence). This chain's CDR3 is CASSKDFGGGELFF. CDR3 in DNA: TGTGCCAGCAGCAAGGACTTCGGCGGCGGGGAGCTGTTTTTT.

The chain is built from TRBV5-8 and TRBJ2-7; 8 bases are a match to TRBD1. Germline V gene data show CDR1 as SGHTS and CDR2 as YDEGEE. The CDR3 covers 16 residues. V lost 2 bases to trimming and J lost 0 bases; unmatched junction nucleotides: 7. The CDR3 DNA reads TGTGCCAGCAGCTTCGCCCGGGACAGGAGCTCCTACGAGCAGTACTTC. It translates to CASSFARDRSSYEQYF. The full variable domain, in which reference TRBV5-8 and TRBJ2-7 provide the parts outside the CDR3, is EAGVTQSPTHLIKTRGQQATLRCSPISGHTSVYWYQQALGLGLQFLLWYDEGEERNRGNFPPRFSGRQFPNYSSELNVNALELEDSALYLCASSFARDRSSYEQYFGPGTRLTVT.